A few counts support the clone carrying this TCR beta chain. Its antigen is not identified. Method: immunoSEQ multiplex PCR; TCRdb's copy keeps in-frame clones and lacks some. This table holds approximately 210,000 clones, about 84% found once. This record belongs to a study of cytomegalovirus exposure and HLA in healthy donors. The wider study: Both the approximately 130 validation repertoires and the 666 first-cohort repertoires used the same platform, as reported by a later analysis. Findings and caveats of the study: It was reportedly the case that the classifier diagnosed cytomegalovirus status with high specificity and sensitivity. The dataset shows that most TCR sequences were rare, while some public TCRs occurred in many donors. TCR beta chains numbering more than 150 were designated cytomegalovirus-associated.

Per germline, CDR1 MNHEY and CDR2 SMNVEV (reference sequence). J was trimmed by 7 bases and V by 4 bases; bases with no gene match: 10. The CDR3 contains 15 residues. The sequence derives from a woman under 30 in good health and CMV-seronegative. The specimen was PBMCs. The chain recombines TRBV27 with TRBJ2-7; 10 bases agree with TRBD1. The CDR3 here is CASSSNSGQGREQYF. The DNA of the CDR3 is TGTGCCAGCAGTTCGAATTCGGGACAGGGGAGAGAGCAGTACTTC.